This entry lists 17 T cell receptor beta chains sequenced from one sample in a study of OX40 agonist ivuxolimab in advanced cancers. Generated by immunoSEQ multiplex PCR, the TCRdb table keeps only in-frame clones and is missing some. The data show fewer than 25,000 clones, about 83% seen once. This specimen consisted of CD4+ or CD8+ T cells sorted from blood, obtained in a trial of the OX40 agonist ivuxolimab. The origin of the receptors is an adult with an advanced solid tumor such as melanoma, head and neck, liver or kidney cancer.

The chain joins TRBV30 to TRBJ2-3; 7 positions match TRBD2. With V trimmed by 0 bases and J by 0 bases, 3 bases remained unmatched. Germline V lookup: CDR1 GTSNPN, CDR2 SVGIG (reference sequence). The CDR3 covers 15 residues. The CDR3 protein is CAWSVTGGSTDTQYF. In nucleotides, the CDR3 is TGTGCCTGGAGTGTAACGGGAGGTAGCACAGATACGCAGTATTTT.

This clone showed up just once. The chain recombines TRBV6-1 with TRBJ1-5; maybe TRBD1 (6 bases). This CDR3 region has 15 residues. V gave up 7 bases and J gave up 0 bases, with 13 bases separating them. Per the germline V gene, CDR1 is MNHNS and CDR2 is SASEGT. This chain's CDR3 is CASTRQVDSNQPQHF. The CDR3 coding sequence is TGTGCCAGCACTAGACAGGTCGATAGCAATCAGCCCCAGCATTTT.

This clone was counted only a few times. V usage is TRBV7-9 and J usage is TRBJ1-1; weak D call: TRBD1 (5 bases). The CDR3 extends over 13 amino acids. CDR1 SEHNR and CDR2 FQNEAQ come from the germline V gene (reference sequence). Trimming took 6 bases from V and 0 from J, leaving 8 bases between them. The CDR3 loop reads CASRGPMNTEAFF. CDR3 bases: TGTGCCAGCAGGGGGCCTATGAACACTGAAGCTTTCTTT.

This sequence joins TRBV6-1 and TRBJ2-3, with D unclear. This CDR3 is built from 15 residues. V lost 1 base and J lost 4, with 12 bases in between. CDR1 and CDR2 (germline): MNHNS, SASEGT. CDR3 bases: TGTGCCAGCAGTGAAGTAGGCAGCCGGTCAGATACGCAGTATTTT. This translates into CASSEVGSRSDTQYF.

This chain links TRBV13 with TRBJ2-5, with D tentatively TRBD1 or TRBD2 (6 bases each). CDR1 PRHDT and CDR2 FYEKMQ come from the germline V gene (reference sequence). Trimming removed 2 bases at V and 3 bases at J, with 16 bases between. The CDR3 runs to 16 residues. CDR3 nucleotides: TGTGCCAGCAGCTTACGGTTCGGGGGCCGGGAAGAGACCCAGTACTTC. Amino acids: CASSLRFGGREETQYF.

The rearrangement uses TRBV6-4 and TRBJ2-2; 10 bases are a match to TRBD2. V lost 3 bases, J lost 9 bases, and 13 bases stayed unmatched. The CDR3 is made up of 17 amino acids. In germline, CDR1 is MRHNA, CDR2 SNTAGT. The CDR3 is CASSESSGGARTRELFF. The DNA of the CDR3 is TGTGCCAGCAGTGAATCGAGCGGGGGGGCCAGGACCAGGGAGCTGTTTTTT.

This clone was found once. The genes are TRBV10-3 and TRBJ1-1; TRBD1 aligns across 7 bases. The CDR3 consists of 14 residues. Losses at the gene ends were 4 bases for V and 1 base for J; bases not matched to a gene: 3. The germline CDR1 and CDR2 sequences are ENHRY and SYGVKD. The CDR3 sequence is CAISGGQANTEAFF. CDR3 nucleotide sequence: TGTGCCATCAGTGGCGGACAGGCGAACACTGAAGCTTTCTTT.

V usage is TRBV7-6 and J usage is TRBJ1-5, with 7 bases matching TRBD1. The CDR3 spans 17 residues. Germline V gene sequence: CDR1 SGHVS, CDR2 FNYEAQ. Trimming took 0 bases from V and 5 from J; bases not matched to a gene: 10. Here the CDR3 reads CASSLASGRGGDQPQHF. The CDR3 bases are TGTGCCAGCAGCTTAGCTTCGGGCAGGGGGGGCGATCAGCCCCAGCATTTT.

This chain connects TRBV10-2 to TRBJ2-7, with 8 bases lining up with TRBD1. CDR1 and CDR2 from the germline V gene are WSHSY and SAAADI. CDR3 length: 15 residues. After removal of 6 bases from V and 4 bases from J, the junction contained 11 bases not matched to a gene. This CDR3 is CASRSRSTGGYEQYF. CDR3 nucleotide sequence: TGCGCCAGCAGATCCCGGAGTACAGGGGGATACGAGCAGTACTTC.

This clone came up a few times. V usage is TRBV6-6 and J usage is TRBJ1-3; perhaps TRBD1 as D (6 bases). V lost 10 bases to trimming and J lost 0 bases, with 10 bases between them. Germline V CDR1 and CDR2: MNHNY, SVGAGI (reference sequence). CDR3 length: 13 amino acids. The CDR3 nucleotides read TGTGCCATTGCAGGGGACTCTGGAAACACCATATATTTT. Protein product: CAIAGDSGNTIYF.

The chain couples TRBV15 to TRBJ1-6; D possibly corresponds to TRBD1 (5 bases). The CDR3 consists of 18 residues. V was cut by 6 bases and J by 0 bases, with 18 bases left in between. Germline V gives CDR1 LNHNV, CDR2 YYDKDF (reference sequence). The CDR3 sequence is CATRPSDDSRSYNSPLHF. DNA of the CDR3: TGTGCCACCAGGCCGTCCGACGACAGCCGCTCCTATAATTCACCCCTCCACTTT.

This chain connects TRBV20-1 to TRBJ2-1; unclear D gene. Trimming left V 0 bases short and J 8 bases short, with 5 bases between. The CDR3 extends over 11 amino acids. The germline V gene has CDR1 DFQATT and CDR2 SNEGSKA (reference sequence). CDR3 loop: CSARDWDEQFF. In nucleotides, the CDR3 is TGCAGTGCTAGAGATTGGGATGAGCAGTTCTTC.

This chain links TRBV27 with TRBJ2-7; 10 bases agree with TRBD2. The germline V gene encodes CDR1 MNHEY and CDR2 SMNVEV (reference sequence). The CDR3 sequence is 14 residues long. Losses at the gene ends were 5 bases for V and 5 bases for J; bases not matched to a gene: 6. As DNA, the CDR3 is TGTGCCAGCAGTCAGAGCGGGAGGGCCAACGAGCAGTACTTC. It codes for CASSQSGRANEQYF.

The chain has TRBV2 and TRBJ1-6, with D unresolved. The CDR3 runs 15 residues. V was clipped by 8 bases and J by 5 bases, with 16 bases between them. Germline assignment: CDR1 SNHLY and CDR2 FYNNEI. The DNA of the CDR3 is TGTGCCAGCCCCCGGACGGACTCAGATAATTCACCCCTCCACTTT. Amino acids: CASPRTDSDNSPLHF.

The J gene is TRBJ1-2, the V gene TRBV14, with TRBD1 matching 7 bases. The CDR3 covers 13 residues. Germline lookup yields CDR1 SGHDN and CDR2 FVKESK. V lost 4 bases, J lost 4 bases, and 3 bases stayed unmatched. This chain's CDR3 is CASSLGQAYGYTF. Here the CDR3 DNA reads TGTGCCAGCAGCCTTGGACAGGCCTATGGCTACACCTTC.

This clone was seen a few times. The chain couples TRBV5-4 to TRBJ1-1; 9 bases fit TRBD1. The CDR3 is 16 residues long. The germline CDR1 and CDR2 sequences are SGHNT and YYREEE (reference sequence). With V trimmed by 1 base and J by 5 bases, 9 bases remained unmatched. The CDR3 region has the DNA TGTGCCAGCAGCTTGTCGACAGGGGGGGTGGGTACTGAAGCTTTCTTT. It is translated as CASSLSTGGVGTEAFF.

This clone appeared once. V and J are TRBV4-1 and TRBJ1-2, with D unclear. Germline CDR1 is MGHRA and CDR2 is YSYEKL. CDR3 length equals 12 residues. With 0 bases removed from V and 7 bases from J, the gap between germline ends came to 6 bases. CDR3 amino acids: CASSQDMVGYTF. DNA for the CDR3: TGCGCCAGCAGCCAAGATATGGTTGGCTACACCTTC.